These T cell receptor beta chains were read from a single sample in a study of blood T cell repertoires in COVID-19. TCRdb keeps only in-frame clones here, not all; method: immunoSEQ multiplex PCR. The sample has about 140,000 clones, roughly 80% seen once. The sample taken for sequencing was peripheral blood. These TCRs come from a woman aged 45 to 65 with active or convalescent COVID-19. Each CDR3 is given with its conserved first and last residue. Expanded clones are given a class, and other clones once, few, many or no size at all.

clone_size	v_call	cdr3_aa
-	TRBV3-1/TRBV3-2	CASSQEWGQGANNEQFF
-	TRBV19	CASTRGGTGSTDTQYF
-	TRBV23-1	CASSQSWARAGYGYTF
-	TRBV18	CASSPDQGGGHTEAFF
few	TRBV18	CASSPPTEETQYF
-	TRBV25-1	CASSQGGYTDTQYF
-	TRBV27	CASKPPGQITEAFF
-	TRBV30	CAWSIGAGKDF
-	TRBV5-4	CASSLSGGAGANVLTF
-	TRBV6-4	CASRITGGRSNQPQHF
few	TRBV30	CAWSPGVGYTF
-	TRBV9	CASSARQGGEQYF
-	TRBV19	CASSMGAVTNYGYTF
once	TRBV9	CASSKQGTNTYEQYF
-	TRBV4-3	CASSGSVGNTIYF
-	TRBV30	CACPGTGYSPLHF
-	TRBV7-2	CASSLEAGGRSYNEQFF
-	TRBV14	CASSQEAAGNTIYF